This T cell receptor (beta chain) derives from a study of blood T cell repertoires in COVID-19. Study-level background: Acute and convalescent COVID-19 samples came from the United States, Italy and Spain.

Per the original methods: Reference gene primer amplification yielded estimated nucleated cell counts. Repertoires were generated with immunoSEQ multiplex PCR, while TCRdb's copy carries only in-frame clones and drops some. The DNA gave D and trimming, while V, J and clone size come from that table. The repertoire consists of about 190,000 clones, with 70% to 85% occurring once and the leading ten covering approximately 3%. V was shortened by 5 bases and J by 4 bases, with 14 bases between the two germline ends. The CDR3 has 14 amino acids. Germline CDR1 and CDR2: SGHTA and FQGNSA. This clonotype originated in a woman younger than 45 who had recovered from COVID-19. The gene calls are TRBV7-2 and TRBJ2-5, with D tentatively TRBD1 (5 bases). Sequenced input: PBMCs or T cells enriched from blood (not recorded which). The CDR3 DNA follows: TGTGCCAGCAGCAATCTTAGGGGTGGAGAGACCCAGTACTTC. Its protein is CASSNLRGGETQYF.